The present TCR beta chain was sequenced within a study of T cell clones after liver transplantation. As for the study in general: A pre-transplant mixed lymphocyte reaction with TCRbeta sequencing defined graft-donor-reactive clones followed in post-transplant blood. Graft-donor-reactive sequences were compared with third-party-reactive TCRbeta sequences from pre-transplant mixed lymphocyte reactions. At least one year of complete immunosuppression withdrawal without enzymes over twice normal defined tolerance.

Study-wide results and caveats: Graft donor-reactive T cells may have migrated into the graft rather than being deleted.

V was shortened by 3 bases and J by 5 bases, with 14 bases between the two germline ends. There are 14 residues in the CDR3. Germline V gene data show CDR1 as SGDLS and CDR2 as YYNGEE. Remarks on this clone: What it recognizes is unknown.

Using immunoSEQ multiplex PCR, the repertoire was profiled, and TCRdb retains in-frame clones only, with some absent. The sample contains 65,000 to 80,000 clones, 75% to 90% of which appear only once. The source material was CD4+ T cells from blood, sampled at the 22-month timepoint. This receptor was taken from a human patient who received a liver transplant. Some of the T cells might come from the graft donor. This chain connects TRBV9 to TRBJ2-5; a weak D match, TRBD1 (6 bases). The CDR3 spells CASSATSRGETQYF. CDR3 in DNA: TGTGCCAGCAGCGCCACAAGTAGGGGGGAGACCCAGTACTTC.